This TCR beta chain was recorded in a study of blood T cell repertoires in COVID-19. Study in general: Italy, Spain and the United States were the sources of the convalescent and acute COVID-19 samples. PBMCs, B-cell-depleted T cells, or T cells were the source of the cDNA or gDNA that made up the material.

Authors' methods: Reference gene primer amplification gave nucleated cell count estimates. Only in-frame clones appear in the TCRdb table, and some are missing; sequencing was by immunoSEQ multiplex PCR. That table is the source of V, J and clone size, and D and trimming were worked out from the DNA. The table lists 190,000 or so clones, 70% to 85% of them singletons. V shed 4 bases and J 0 bases; nucleotides not matched to a gene: 8. The CDR3 totals 16 residues. Germline CDR1 and CDR2: LGHNT and FRNRAP. The specimen was peripheral blood. This chain links TRBV12-5 with TRBJ2-5; the match to TRBD1 covers 7 bases. The clonotype originates from a woman aged 80 or over with acute or convalescent COVID-19. The CDR3 nucleotides are TGTGCTAGTGGTTCGGGAATCAGGGGGTACCAAGAGACCCAGTACTTC. Its translation is CASGSGIRGYQETQYF.